This T cell receptor (beta chain) derives from a study of blood T cells in healthy people across ages. Per germline, CDR1 SGHTA and CDR2 FQGNSA. This CDR3 has 15 residues. Trimming removed 2 bases from V and 1 base from J; junction bases left unmatched: 5. Through a sample-barcoded 5' primer and a J-beta primer mix, a second PCR was run for 7 to 11 cycles. The authors tagged each cDNA molecule using a template-switch adaptor with 12 random nucleotides. One entry per CDR3 protein results from TCRdb running MiXCR on the 5' RACE reads. The repertoire consists of 730,000 or so distinct CDR3 sequences, with roughly two fifths occurring once and the leading ten covering roughly 19%.

The chain combines TRBV7-2 with TRBJ2-7, with TRBD2 matching over 7 bases. This receptor was taken from a woman between 55 and 75 years old in good health. Specimen: blood. The CDR3 bases are TGTGCCAGCAGCTTAAGGGCTAGCGGTTCCTACGAGCAGTACTTC. Translated, it gives CASSLRASGSYEQYF.